The 11 T cell receptor beta chains listed next were all sequenced from one sample in a study of cytomegalovirus exposure and HLA in healthy donors. Profiled with immunoSEQ multiplex PCR; TCRdb holds only in-frame clones, not every one. The table lists 150,000 to 200,000 clones, roughly 88% of them singletons. The sample comprised PBMCs. The receptors originated from a young woman in good health and CMV-seronegative.

The chain recombines TRBV2 with TRBJ2-1; 9 nucleotides agree with TRBD1. In germline, CDR1 is SNHLY, CDR2 FYNNEI. V gave up 6 bases and J gave up 6 bases; unmatched junction bases: 9. This CDR3 spans 15 amino acids. The CDR3 nucleotides are TGTGCCAGCAGCCAACCGGGACAGGGAAGCAATGAGCAGTTCTTC. Its protein is CASSQPGQGSNEQFF.

CDR3 coding DNA: TGTGCCTTGACGGACAGGGCCAACTATGGCTACACCTTC. Translating it yields CALTDRANYGYTF. V usage is TRBV30 and J usage is TRBJ1-2, with 8 bases lining up with TRBD1. Germline assignment: CDR1 GTSNPN and CDR2 SVGIG (reference sequence). With V trimmed by 7 bases and J by 2 bases, 6 bases remained unmatched. This CDR3 contains 13 residues.

This clone was picked up one time. V usage is TRBV5-4 and J usage is TRBJ1-1; 9 nucleotides match TRBD1. The V and J ends lost 4 bases and 1 base, in that order; junction bases with no gene match: 5. There are 15 residues in the CDR3. The V gene's germline CDR1 is SGHNT and CDR2 YYREEE (reference sequence). The CDR3 DNA is TGTGCCAGCAGCACCAGGACAGGGGCGAACACTGAAGCTTTCTTT. This codes for CASSTRTGANTEAFF.

The chain uses TRBV5-4 and TRBJ2-7, with 11 bases fitting TRBD2. Germline trimming cut 0 bases from V and 6 bases from J; bases unmatched to any gene: 5. The CDR3 extends over 15 amino acids. Germline V gene sequence: CDR1 SGHNT, CDR2 YYREEE (reference sequence). CDR3 DNA sequence: TGTGCCAGCAGCTTGGCTACTAGCGGGGGAACCGAGCAGTACTTC. It translates to CASSLATSGGTEQYF.

The rearrangement joins TRBV7-8 to TRBJ2-3; 12 bases line up with TRBD2. The CDR3 is 15 residues long. The V segment lost 5 bases and the J segment 10 bases; nucleotides outside the gene matches: 10. Germline V gene data show CDR1 as SGHVS and CDR2 as FQNEAQ. The CDR3: CASSPLAGGISAQYF. CDR3 sequence (DNA): TGTGCCAGCAGCCCTCTAGCGGGAGGGATCTCCGCGCAGTATTTT.

This sequence joins TRBV7-7 and TRBJ2-2; D gene unclear. With 1 base removed from V and 7 bases from J, the gap between germline ends came to 10 bases. In germline, CDR1 is SSHAT, CDR2 FNYEAQ (reference sequence). The length of the CDR3 is 14 residues. The CDR3 DNA reads TGTGCCAGCAGCTTAGGTGGGCTTGGCGGGGAGCTGTTTTTT. This codes for CASSLGGLGGELFF.

The chain combines TRBV1 with TRBJ2-3; the table's D call, TRBD2, has no DNA check behind it. TRBV1 is listed as a pseudogene. This CDR3 comprises 23 residues. The CDR3 nucleotides are TGCACCAGCAGCCAAGATTTATGTTCCGCCACCGGGACTAGCAGGGGCCAAACAGATACGCAGTATTTT. Translation gives CTSSQDLCSATGTSRGQTDTQYF.

The rearrangement joins TRBV15 to TRBJ1-3; tentatively, D is TRBD1 (6 bases). Germline CDR1 LNHNV, CDR2 YYDKDF (reference sequence). This CDR3 contains 15 residues. V shed 5 bases and J shed 0 bases, with 11 bases lying between them. In DNA, the CDR3 is TGTGCCACCAGCCATCCGACAGGCTCTGGAAACACCATATATTTT. Encoded protein: CATSHPTGSGNTIYF.

This clone appeared a single time. V is TRBV18 and J is TRBJ2-1, with 8 bases matching TRBD2. V lost 1 base to trimming and J lost 3 bases; unmatched junction nucleotides: 2. This CDR3 comprises 15 residues. Per germline, CDR1 KGHSH and CDR2 LQKENI. The CDR3 spells CASSPLAGSYNEQFF. The CDR3 DNA reads TGTGCCAGCTCACCACTAGCGGGGAGCTACAATGAGCAGTTCTTC.

This clone was recorded once. The chain uses TRBV7-9 and TRBJ1-4; D is undetermined. CDR1 and CDR2 from the germline V gene are SEHNR and FQNEAQ (reference sequence). The V gene lost 2 bases and the J gene lost 6 bases, with 13 bases spanning the gap. There are 15 residues in the CDR3. The CDR3 coding sequence is TGTGCCAGCAGCTTACGAAGTGGAGGTGATGAAAAACTGTTTTTT. This translates into CASSLRSGGDEKLFF.

The chain's CDR3 is CATRGGLDRQYEQYF. In DNA form, the CDR3 reads TGTGCCACCAGAGGGGGACTGGACAGGCAATACGAGCAGTACTTC. The chain combines TRBV15 with TRBJ2-7, with a possible D match to TRBD1 (7 bases). The CDR3 runs 15 residues. Trimming took off 6 bases at V and 4 bases at J, with 19 bases between the two ends. The germline V gene encodes CDR1 LNHNV and CDR2 YYDKDF (reference sequence).